The entry that follows covers one T cell receptor beta chain sequence. This sample stems from a study of T cell repertoires in ileal Crohn's disease. The time point: neoterminal ileum biopsy at postoperative endoscopy, about 6 months after surgery. This CDR3 has 16 residues. V gave up 6 bases and J gave up 7 bases, with 22 bases separating them. Germline loops: CDR1 MDHEN, CDR2 SYDVKM. Using immunoSEQ multiplex PCR, the repertoire was profiled, and TCRdb retains in-frame clones only, with some absent. In the table there are about 62,000 clones, less than 90% of which are singletons. The V gene is TRBV28, the J gene TRBJ2-4; perhaps TRBD2 as D (5 bases). The sequencing input was ileal tissue. The clonotype was recovered from an adult with Crohn's disease. CDR3 sequence (DNA): TGTGCCAGCAGCCAGCCCGAAAAGGACTTAAAGAACATTCAGTACTTC. It encodes CASSQPEKDLKNIQYF.